This T cell receptor (beta chain) comes out of a study of CD8+ T cells in alopecia areata. In this sample, this clone turned up a few times. Trimming removed 3 bases from V and 5 bases from J, with 14 bases in between. This CDR3 is built from 14 residues. Germline V gene data show CDR1 as SGHNT and CDR2 as YYREEE (reference sequence). Treatment in this sample: oral pan-JAK inhibitor, 5-10 mg twice daily. Reverse transcription of extracted RNA yielded cDNA, which provided the sequencing template. Clones were read by immunoSEQ multiplex PCR, and TCRdb kept only the in-frame ones, dropping some. This table has approximately 300,000 clones, nearly 60% appearing once.

The chain is built from TRBV5-4 and TRBJ1-2, with TRBD1 as a possible D gene (5 bases). The specimen comprised CD4+ T cells sorted from blood, sampled at week 24, from a patient treated with tofacitinib. The source of this sequence is a human donor with alopecia areata. CDR3 residues: CASSSDTGAYGYTF. The DNA for the CDR3 is TGTGCCAGCAGCTCGGACACCGGGGCATATGGCTACACCTTC. Combining the CDR3 with reference TRBV5-4 and TRBJ1-2 gives the whole variable domain ETGVTQSPTHLIKTRGQQVTLRCSSQSGHNTVSWYQQALGQGPQFIFQYYREEENGRGNFPPRFSGLQFPNYSSELNVNALELDDSALYLCASSSDTGAYGYTFGSGTRLTVV.